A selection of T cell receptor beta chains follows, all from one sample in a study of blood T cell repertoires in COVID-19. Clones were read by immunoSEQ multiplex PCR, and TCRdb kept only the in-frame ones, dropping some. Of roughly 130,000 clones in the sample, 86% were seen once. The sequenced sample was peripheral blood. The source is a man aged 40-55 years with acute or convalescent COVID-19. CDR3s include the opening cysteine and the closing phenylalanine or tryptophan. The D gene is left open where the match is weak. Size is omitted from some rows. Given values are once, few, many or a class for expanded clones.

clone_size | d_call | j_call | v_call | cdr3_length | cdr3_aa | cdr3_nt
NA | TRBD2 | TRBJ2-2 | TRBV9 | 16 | CASSQSGGANTGELFF | TGTGCCAGCAGCCAAAGCGGGGGCGCGAACACCGGGGAGCTGTTTTTT
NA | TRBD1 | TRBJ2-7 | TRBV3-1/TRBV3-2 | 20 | CASSQPHVRRSGQEPWGQYF | TGTGCCAGCAGCCAGCCCCACGTCCGTAGGTCGGGACAGGAGCCTTGGGGGCAGTACTTC
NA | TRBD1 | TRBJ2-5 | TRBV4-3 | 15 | CASSQGDRVQETQYF | TGCGCCAGCAGCCAGGGGGACAGGGTCCAAGAGACCCAGTACTTC
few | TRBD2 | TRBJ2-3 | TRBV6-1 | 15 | CASSELAGGPDTQYF | TGTGCCAGCAGTGAACTAGCGGGAGGGCCAGATACGCAGTATTTT
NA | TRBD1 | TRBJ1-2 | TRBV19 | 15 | CASSGTGTGVFGYTF | TGTGCCAGTAGTGGCACCGGGACAGGGGTCTTCGGCTACACCTTC
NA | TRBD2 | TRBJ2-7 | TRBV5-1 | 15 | CASSSLAGGRNEQYF | TGCGCCAGCAGCTCACTAGCGGGAGGCCGTAACGAGCAGTACTTC
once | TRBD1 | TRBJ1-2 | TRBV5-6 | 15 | CASSLGPGGADGYTF | TGTGCCAGCAGCTTGGGGCCAGGGGGCGCCGATGGCTACACCTTC
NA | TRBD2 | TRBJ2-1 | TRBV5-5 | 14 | CASSTSGVVNEQFF | TGTGCCAGCAGCACTAGCGGGGTGGTGAATGAGCAGTTCTTC
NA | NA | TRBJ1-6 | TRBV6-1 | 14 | CASSEVGAPSPLHF | TGTGCCAGCAGTGAAGTGGGGGCCCCATCACCCCTCCACTTT
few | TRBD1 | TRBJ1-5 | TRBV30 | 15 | CAWRSRGQGDQPQHF | TGTGCCTGGAGATCGAGGGGACAGGGCGATCAGCCCCAGCATTTT
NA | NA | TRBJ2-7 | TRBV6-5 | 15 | CASSYSRQGTYEQYF | TGTGCCAGCAGTTACTCGAGGCAGGGGACCTACGAGCAGTACTTC
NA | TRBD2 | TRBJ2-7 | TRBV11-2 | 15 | CASSLVGGGPYEQYF | TGTGCCAGCAGCTTAGTCGGGGGGGGCCCCTACGAGCAGTACTTC
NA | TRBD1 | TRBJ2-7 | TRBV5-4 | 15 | CASSTPGQGNYEQYF | TGTGCCAGCAGCACTCCGGGACAGGGGAATTACGAGCAGTACTTC
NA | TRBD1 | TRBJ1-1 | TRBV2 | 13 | CASRQGVNTEAFF | TGTGCCAGCAGGCAGGGGGTGAACACTGAAGCTTTCTTT